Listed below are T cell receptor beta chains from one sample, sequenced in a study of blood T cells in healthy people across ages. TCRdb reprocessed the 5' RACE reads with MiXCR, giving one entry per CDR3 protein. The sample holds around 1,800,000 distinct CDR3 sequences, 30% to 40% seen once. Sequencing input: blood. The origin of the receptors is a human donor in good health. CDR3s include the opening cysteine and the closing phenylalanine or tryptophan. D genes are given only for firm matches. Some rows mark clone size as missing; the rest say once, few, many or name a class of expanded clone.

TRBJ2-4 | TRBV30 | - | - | TGTGCCTTCTCTCCGGGAACCAAAAACATTCAGTACTTC | CAFSPGTKNIQYF
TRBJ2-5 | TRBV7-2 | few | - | TGTGCCAGCAGCTTTAGGGGGGCGGGTAGGGCGGAGACCCAGTACTTC | CASSFRGAGRAETQYF
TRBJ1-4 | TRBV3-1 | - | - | TGTGCCAGCAGCCACAGATGGACAGCTTCTAATGAAAAACTGTTTTTT | CASSHRWTASNEKLFF
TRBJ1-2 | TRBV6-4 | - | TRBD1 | TGTGCCAGCAGGAGTGGACAGGGGGAAGGACATGGCTACACCTTC | CASRSGQGEGHGYTF
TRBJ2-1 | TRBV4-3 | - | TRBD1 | TGCGCCAGCAGCCATCTGACCGGGACAGCTTACAATGAGCAGTTCTTC | CASSHLTGTAYNEQFF
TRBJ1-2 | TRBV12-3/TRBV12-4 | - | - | TGTGCCAGCAGTCCTCGACGGCGACAGGGCTACACCTTC | CASSPRRRQGYTF
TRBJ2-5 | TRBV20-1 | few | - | TGCAGTGCTAGAGATCGCGGAGGGGAGACCCAGTACTTC | CSARDRGGETQYF
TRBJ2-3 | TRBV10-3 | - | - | TGTGCCATGGGGGGCCCCACAGATACGCAGTATTTT | CAMGGPTDTQYF
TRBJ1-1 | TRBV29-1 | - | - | TGCAGCGTTGTAGCAGGCCACACTGAAGCTTTCTTT | CSVVAGHTEAFF
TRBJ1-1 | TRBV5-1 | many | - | TGCGCCAGCAGCTTAGGAGCGACCACCACTGAAGCTTTCTTT | CASSLGATTTEAFF
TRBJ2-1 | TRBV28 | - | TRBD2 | TGTGCCAGCAGTCATGGCCGACTAGCGGCAAATGAGCAGTTCTTC | CASSHGRLAANEQFF
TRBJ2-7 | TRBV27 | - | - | TGTGCCAGCAGCCCCAGAGGAATTCTTACCTACGAGCAGTACTTC | CASSPRGILTYEQYF
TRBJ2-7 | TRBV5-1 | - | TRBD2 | TGCGCCAGCAGCTTGGACGGGGGGTCTGCCTACGAGCAGTACTTC | CASSLDGGSAYEQYF
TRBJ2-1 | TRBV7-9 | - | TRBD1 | TGTGCCAGCAGCGCTAAAGCCTCAAGACAGGGGGCCTACAATGAGCAGTTCTTC | CASSAKASRQGAYNEQFF
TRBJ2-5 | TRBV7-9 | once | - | TGTGCCTGTAAGACTAGCAGGGGAGAGACCCAGTACTTC | CACKTSRGETQYF
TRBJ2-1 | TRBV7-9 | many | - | TGTGCCAGCAGCTCGGGTCGTAATGAGCAGTTCTTC | CASSSGRNEQFF
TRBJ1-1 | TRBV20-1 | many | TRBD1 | TGCAGTGCTAGGACGGGACAGGATTACACTGAAGCTTTCTTT | CSARTGQDYTEAFF
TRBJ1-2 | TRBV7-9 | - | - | TGTGCCAGCAGCTCTAATAGTCTCGATGGCTACACCTTC | CASSSNSLDGYTF
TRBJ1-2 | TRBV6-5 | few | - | TGTGCCAGCAGAAGACAGGAGAACTATGGCTACACCTTC | CASRRQENYGYTF
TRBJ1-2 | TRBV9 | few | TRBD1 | TGTGCCAGCAGCGTAGAGGACCGACAGGGGCCGGGCGGCTACACCTTC | CASSVEDRQGPGGYTF
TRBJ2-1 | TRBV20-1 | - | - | TGCAGTGCGAGACAGTTCCGCTCCTACAATGAGCAGTTCTTC | CSARQFRSYNEQFF
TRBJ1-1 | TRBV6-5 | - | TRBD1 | TGTGCCAGCAGTTACGGGGACAGATTTACTATGAACACTGAAGCTTTCTTT | CASSYGDRFTMNTEAFF
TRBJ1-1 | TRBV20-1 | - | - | TGCAGTGCTAGAGATCTCCTTGGTTTTGGGTCGGACACTGAAGCTTTCTTT | CSARDLLGFGSDTEAFF
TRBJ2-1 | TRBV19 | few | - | TGTGCCAGTAGTATGATGGGGGGCGAGCAGTTCTTC | CASSMMGGEQFF
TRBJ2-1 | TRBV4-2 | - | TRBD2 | TGTGCCAGCAGCCAAGGAGCGGGGGGCCCCGGGTACGCCTACAATGAGCAGTTCTTC | CASSQGAGGPGYAYNEQFF
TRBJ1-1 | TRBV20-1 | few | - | TGCAGGGCTAAGAGGCGGGCCGGTGAAGCTTTCTTT | CRAKRRAGEAFF
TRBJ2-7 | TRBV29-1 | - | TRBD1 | TGCGGCGCCGAGACAGGGGGCGCGGACGAGCAGTACTTC | CGAETGGADEQYF
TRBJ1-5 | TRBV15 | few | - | TGTGCCACCAGCAGAGATCTGAATCAGCCCCAGCATTTT | CATSRDLNQPQHF
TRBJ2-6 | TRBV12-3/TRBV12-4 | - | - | TGTGCCAGCAACTTAACGGAGGCGGGGGCCAACGTCCTGACTTTC | CASNLTEAGANVLTF
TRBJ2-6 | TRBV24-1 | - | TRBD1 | TGTGCCACCAGTGATACAGGACAGGGTCTCTCTGGGGCCAACGTCCTGACTTTC | CATSDTGQGLSGANVLTF
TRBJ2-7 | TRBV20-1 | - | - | TGCAGTGCTTATGGGTACGAGCAGTACTTC | CSAYGYEQYF
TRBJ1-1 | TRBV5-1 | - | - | TGCGCCAGCAGCTTGGGAGACAGTGCTGCTGAAGCTTTCTTT | CASSLGDSAAEAFF
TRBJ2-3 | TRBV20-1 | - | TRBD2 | TGCAGTGCCCCGACTAGCGGGAGCTCAGATACGCAGTATTTT | CSAPTSGSSDTQYF
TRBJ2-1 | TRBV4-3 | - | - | TGCGCCAGCAGCCAAGAACGTTGGAATGAGCAGTTCTTC | CASSQERWNEQFF
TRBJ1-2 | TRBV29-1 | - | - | TGCAGCGTAGGGTCTTCCTATGGCTACACCTTC | CSVGSSYGYTF
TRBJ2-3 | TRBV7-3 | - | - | TGTGCCAGCAGCTTAAGGAGAGATACGCAGTATTTT | CASSLRRDTQYF
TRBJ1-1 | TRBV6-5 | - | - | TGTGCCAGCAGTCCTTCAGGGAATCGGATAGAAGCTTTCTTT | CASSPSGNRIEAFF
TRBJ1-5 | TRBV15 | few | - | TGTGCCCAGAGGCGGGGCCGGGATAGCAATCAGCCCCAGCATTTT | CAQRRGRDSNQPQHF
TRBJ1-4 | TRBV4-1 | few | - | TGCGCCAGCAGCCAAGGGCCAGCAACTAATGAAAAACTGTTTTTT | CASSQGPATNEKLFF
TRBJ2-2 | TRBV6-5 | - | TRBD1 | TGTGCCAGCAGTTACTCTTATGGGACAGGGAACACCGGGGAGCTGTTTTTT | CASSYSYGTGNTGELFF
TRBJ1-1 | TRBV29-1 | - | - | TGCAGCGTTGAAAACCTGATGGACAAGAACACTGAAGCTTTCTTT | CSVENLMDKNTEAFF
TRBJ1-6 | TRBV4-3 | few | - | TGCGCCAGCAGCCAAGATCGGAGCAGGAATTCACCCCTCCACTTT | CASSQDRSRNSPLHF
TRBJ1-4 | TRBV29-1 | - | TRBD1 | TGCAGCGTTGGGACAGGGGGCCGAGAAAAACTGTTTTTT | CSVGTGGREKLFF
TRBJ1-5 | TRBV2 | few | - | TGTGCCAGCAGTGATAGGGAAAATCAGCCCCAGCATTTT | CASSDRENQPQHF
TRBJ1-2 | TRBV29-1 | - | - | TGCAGCGTGAAAGAGGGTGGGGGATATGGCTACACCTTC | CSVKEGGGYGYTF
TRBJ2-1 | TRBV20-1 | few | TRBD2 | TGCAGTGCACTTTCACTCGGGGGGAGCTCCTACAATGAGCAGTTCTTC | CSALSLGGSSYNEQFF
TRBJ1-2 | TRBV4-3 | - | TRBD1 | TGCGCCAGCAGCCAAAGTCACGAGACAGGGTATATCAGGCGCAACTATGGCTACACCTTC | CASSQSHETGYIRRNYGYTF
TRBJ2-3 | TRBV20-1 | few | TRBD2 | TGCAGTGCCACCGGGCAGACTAGCGGGGCCCGGGATACGCAGTATTTT | CSATGQTSGARDTQYF
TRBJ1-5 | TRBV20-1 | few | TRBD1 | TGCAGTGCTAGAGTTGGGACAGGGGGCAATCAGCCCCAGCATTTT | CSARVGTGGNQPQHF
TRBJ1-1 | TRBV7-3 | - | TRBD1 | TGTGCCAGCAGCTTTGGGCAGGGGGCTGAAGCTTTCTTT | CASSFGQGAEAFF
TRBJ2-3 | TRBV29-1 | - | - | TGCAGCGTATATTTGCCGTGGGGTACGCAGTATTTT | CSVYLPWGTQYF
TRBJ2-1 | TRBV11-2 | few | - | TGTGCCAGCAGCTCGTGGGTAAATGAGCAGTTCTTC | CASSSWVNEQFF
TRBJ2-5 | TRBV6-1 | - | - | TGTGCCAGCAGTGAACGCAGCCAAGAGACCCAGTACTTC | CASSERSQETQYF
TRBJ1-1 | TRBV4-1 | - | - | TGCGCCAGCAGCCCAAGAAGGGGCGATAGCACTGAAGCTTTCTTT | CASSPRRGDSTEAFF